This entry lists 31 T cell receptor beta chains sequenced from one sample in a study of blood T cell repertoires in COVID-19. Produced via immunoSEQ multiplex PCR; TCRdb's table is partial and in-frame only. This sample yields under 40,000 clones, of which about nine tenths are seen a single time; less than 25% belongs to the top ten. The sequencing sample was made of peripheral blood. The receptors were sampled from a man aged 45 to 65 with active or convalescent COVID-19.

This chain connects TRBV7-9 to TRBJ1-1; D uncertain. V lost 4 bases to trimming and J lost 1 base, with 10 bases between them. Germline CDR1 and CDR2: SEHNR and FQNEAQ (reference sequence). The CDR3 contains 14 residues. The CDR3 here is CASSSRDTNTEAFF. CDR3 nucleotides: TGTGCCAGCAGCTCCCGGGATACGAACACTGAAGCTTTCTTT.

This clone was recorded only once. The CDR3 region is CAFQGGRGGETQYF. The CDR3 region has the DNA TGTGCCTTCCAGGGGGGAAGGGGTGGAGAGACCCAGTACTTC. The chain combines TRBV2 with TRBJ2-5, with D possibly being TRBD1 (7 bases). Between the trimmed V and J ends, which lost 11 bases and 4 bases, there was a span of 20 bases. The germline gives CDR1 SNHLY, CDR2 FYNNEI. This CDR3 spans 14 amino acids.

The CDR3 loop is CASSLLMGLAERLFF. The CDR3 nucleotides read TGTGCCAGCAGTTTACTCATGGGACTAGCGGAGAGGTTGTTCTTC. The chain combines TRBV27 with TRBJ2-1; 11 nucleotides line up with TRBD2. The germline V gene has CDR1 MNHEY and CDR2 SMNVEV (reference sequence). V was clipped by 2 bases and J by 15 bases; unmatched bases: 12. CDR3 size: 15 residues.

The V call is TRBV5-1, the J call TRBJ2-5, with D possibly TRBD2 on 6 matching bases. Germline loops: CDR1 SGHRS, CDR2 YFSETQ. With 4 bases removed from V and 2 bases from J, the gap between germline ends came to 9 bases. This CDR3 region has 13 residues. The CDR3 DNA reads TGCGCCAGCAGCAACCGGGGGCAAGAGACCCAGTACTTC. Residues: CASSNRGQETQYF. Supplemented by reference TRBV5-1 and TRBJ2-5, the full variable domain reads KAGVTQTPRYLIKTRGQQVTLSCSPISGHRSVSWYQQTPGQGLQFLFEYFSETQRNKGNFPGRFSGRQFSNSRSEMNVSTLELGDSALYLCASSNRGQETQYFGPGTRLLVL.

The CDR3, as DNA: TGTGCCAGCAGCTTATCAATCATGACAGGGACCACTGAAGCTTTCTTT. Translated, it gives CASSLSIMTGTTEAFF. This chain connects TRBV7-9 to TRBJ1-1, with TRBD1 identical over 7 bases. The germline CDR1 and CDR2 sequences are SEHNR and FQNEAQ (reference sequence). V gave up 2 bases and J gave up 4 bases; unmatched junction bases: 10. The CDR3 contains 16 residues.

This clone showed up just once. The chain carries TRBV28 and TRBJ2-7, with TRBD2 matching over 8 bases. Germline CDR1 reads MDHEN; CDR2 reads SYDVKM. The J segment lost 0 bases and the V segment lost 7 bases, leaving 5 bases of the junction unmatched. The CDR3 extends over 14 amino acids. The CDR3 nucleotides are TGTGCCAGCATCCGTCGGGGGGGCTCCTACGAGCAGTACTTC. This encodes CASIRRGGSYEQYF.

The genes are TRBV9 and TRBJ2-1; 11 bases align to TRBD2. Looked up from germline, CDR1 is SGDLS and CDR2 is YYNGEE. The trim removed 0 bases at V and 7 bases at J, leaving 6 bases unmatched. The CDR3 covers 16 residues. DNA for the CDR3: TGTGCCAGCAGCGTAGCTGGGACTAGCGGTCTAAATGAGCAGTTCTTC. Its protein is CASSVAGTSGLNEQFF.

This rearrangement joins TRBV10-3 to TRBJ1-1; 8 bases align to TRBD1. Germline V CDR1 and CDR2: ENHRY, SYGVKD. This CDR3 spans 16 amino acids. With 5 bases clipped from V and 1 base from J, the junction kept 9 bases outside the gene matches. The CDR3 nucleotides are TGTGCCATCAGTCCGTTGGACAGGGCGGGGAACACTGAAGCTTTCTTT. Its translation: CAISPLDRAGNTEAFF.

The chain joins TRBV19 to TRBJ1-1, with TRBD1 as a possible D gene (5 bases). Germline CDR1 reads LNHDA; CDR2 reads SQIVND (reference sequence). CDR3 length equals 14 residues. The ends were cut back, 5 bases at V and 3 bases at J, with 13 bases in the middle. The CDR3 is CASSYGGKDTEAFF. CDR3 bases: TGTGCCAGTAGTTACGGGGGGAAGGACACTGAAGCTTTCTTT.

This chain uses TRBV7-9 with TRBJ1-2; 7 bases agree with TRBD1. The V segment lost 5 bases and the J segment 5 bases; nucleotides outside the gene matches: 8. This CDR3 region has 14 residues. Germline V lookup: CDR1 SEHNR, CDR2 FQNEAQ (reference sequence). CDR3 sequence (DNA): TGTGCCAGCAGCGACCGGGACAGAATATATGGCTACACCTTC. It yields the protein CASSDRDRIYGYTF.

The J gene is TRBJ2-5, the V gene TRBV11-3, with D possibly being TRBD2 (6 bases). V dropped 5 bases and J dropped 2 bases, with 15 bases sitting between them. The V gene's germline CDR1 is SGHNT and CDR2 YENEEA. The CDR3 spans 15 residues. In DNA, the CDR3 is TGTGCCAGCAGCCACGAGCCCGGGGGACAAGAGACCCAGTACTTC. It yields the protein CASSHEPGGQETQYF.

The gene calls are TRBV19 and TRBJ1-5; D uncertain. Germline V lookup: CDR1 LNHDA, CDR2 SQIVND (reference sequence). V lost 3 bases and J lost 3, with 15 bases in between. The CDR3 spans 16 residues. The CDR3 sequence: CASSIAGDRVNQPQHF. The CDR3 DNA reads TGTGCCAGTAGTATCGCGGGCGATCGAGTCAATCAGCCCCAGCATTTT.

In nucleotides, the CDR3 is TGTGCCAGCAGCCAAGGGGACGGGACACGCAATCAGCCCCAGCATTTT. The encoded protein is CASSQGDGTRNQPQHF. The chain joins TRBV4-2 to TRBJ1-5; tentative D call: TRBD1 (6 bases). The CDR3 consists of 16 residues. Germline CDR1 and CDR2: LGHNA and YNFKEQ. Trimming cost V 1 base and J 2 bases, with 12 bases left between them.

The chain combines TRBV10-2 with TRBJ1-4; 7 positions agree with TRBD1. Germline trimming cut 10 bases from V and 4 bases from J; bases unmatched to any gene: 9. The germline gives CDR1 WSHSY, CDR2 SAAADI. This CDR3 comprises 14 residues. CDR3 protein: CATWRGTVNEKLFF. The CDR3 bases are TGCGCCACATGGAGGGGGACAGTTAATGAAAAACTGTTTTTT.

The rearrangement uses TRBV29-1 and TRBJ1-1, with D possibly being TRBD1 (5 bases). This CDR3 has 15 residues. V was pared by 1 base and J by 1 base, with 13 bases between. CDR1 is SQVTM and CDR2 is ANQGSEA in the germline V gene. The DNA for the CDR3 is TGCAGCGTTGAAGGTCAAGGGGTACCGAACACTGAAGCTTTCTTT. Translating gives CSVEGQGVPNTEAFF.

The chain recombines TRBV19 with TRBJ1-3; 8 nucleotides match TRBD1. The CDR3 has 14 amino acids. In germline, CDR1 is LNHDA, CDR2 SQIVND (reference sequence). V was clipped by 7 bases and J by 6 bases; unmatched bases: 8. The CDR3: CASKAGQESNTIYF. Written as DNA, the CDR3 is TGTGCCAGTAAGGCGGGACAGGAATCAAACACCATATATTTT.

The chain joins TRBV27 to TRBJ1-4, with TRBD1 identical over 12 bases. Trimming took 5 bases from V and 8 from J; bases not matched to a gene: 6. CDR3 length equals 15 residues. Looked up from germline, CDR1 is MNHEY and CDR2 is SMNVEV (reference sequence). The CDR3 region has the DNA TGTGCCAGCAGTGCCTCCGGGACAGGGGGCGAAAAACTGTTTTTT. Translation gives CASSASGTGGEKLFF.

J is TRBJ2-5 and V is TRBV3-1 (or the pseudogene TRBV3-2), with D maybe TRBD2 (6 bases). The CDR3 is 16 amino acids. Deletions cut 4 bases from V and 1 base from J, with 16 bases between. Germline V gene lookup returns CDR1 LGHDT and CDR2 YNNKEL (reference sequence). The CDR3 sequence is CASSPFRVSGQETQYF. CDR3 bases: TGTGCCAGCAGCCCTTTTAGGGTTAGCGGCCAAGAGACCCAGTACTTC.

The V and J genes are TRBV27 and TRBJ2-7, with 14 positions matching TRBD2. CDR3 length equals 18 residues. Losses at the gene ends were 2 bases for V and 4 bases for J; bases not matched to a gene: 10. Germline CDR1 is MNHEY and CDR2 is SMNVEV (reference sequence). DNA of the CDR3: TGTGCCAGCAGTTTACCCCCTGAGGGACTAGCGGGGGAATACGAGCAGTACGTC. Translating gives CASSLPPEGLAGEYEQYV.

This clone was counted a single time. V usage is TRBV7-3 and J usage is TRBJ2-3, with 11 positions matching TRBD1. Losses at the gene ends were 2 bases for V and 5 bases for J; bases not matched to a gene: 6. Germline lookup yields CDR1 SGHTA and CDR2 FQGTGA. This CDR3 contains 16 residues. The CDR3 region is CASSLSGQGALDTQYF. CDR3 coding DNA: TGTGCCAGCAGCTTATCCGGACAGGGGGCATTAGATACGCAGTATTTT.

V gene TRBV2 combines with J gene TRBJ1-5; 7 positions match TRBD1. The CDR3 length is 14 residues. Germline V CDR1 and CDR2: SNHLY, FYNNEI. J lost 4 bases, V lost 5 bases, and 5 bases had no gene match. CDR3 sequence reads: CASSPRDRNQPQHF. CDR3 in DNA: TGTGCCAGCAGTCCCCGGGACAGAAATCAGCCCCAGCATTTT.

The chain recombines TRBV5-6 with TRBJ2-5, with no clear D. V lost 0 bases to trimming and J lost 3 bases, with 12 bases between them. The CDR3 extends over 15 amino acids. The germline CDR1 and CDR2 sequences are SGHDT and YYEEEE. This CDR3 reads CASSLGQRVEETQYF. CDR3 DNA sequence: TGTGCCAGCAGCTTGGGTCAACGGGTGGAAGAGACCCAGTACTTC.

The genes are TRBV28 and TRBJ2-3, with D perhaps matching TRBD2 (5 bases). Trimming removed 2 bases from V and 10 bases from J, with 13 bases in between. The CDR3 consists of 13 residues. Germline V gene lookup returns CDR1 MDHEN and CDR2 SYDVKM. CDR3 nucleotide sequence: TGTGCCAGCAGTTTAATGACGGGAAACCCGCAGTATTTT. Translating gives CASSLMTGNPQYF.

The CDR3 spells CAISESRGKYEQYV. CDR3 nucleotide sequence: TGTGCCATCAGTGAGTCTCGGGGGAAGTACGAGCAGTACGTC. The J gene is TRBJ2-7, the V gene TRBV10-3, with a possible D match to TRBD2 (6 bases). The V gene's germline CDR1 is ENHRY and CDR2 SYGVKD. The CDR3 consists of 14 residues. V was shortened by 0 bases and J by 4 bases, with 10 bases between the two germline ends.

V is TRBV5-6 and J is TRBJ2-1; 7 bases are a match to TRBD2. The germline CDR1 and CDR2 sequences are SGHDT and YYEEEE. The CDR3 covers 15 residues. V lost 0 bases and J lost 12; bases outside the gene matches: 12. The CDR3 DNA reads TGTGCCAGCAGCTTGGATCTGGGGGAGGGCCGTCGGCAGTTCTTC. Its protein is CASSLDLGEGRRQFF.

The rearrangement joins TRBV4-2 to TRBJ1-4; D call uncertain. CDR1 is LGHNA and CDR2 is YNFKEQ in the germline V gene. V was pared by 0 bases and J by 7 bases, with 9 bases between. The CDR3 is made up of 14 amino acids. The CDR3 loop reads CASSQDQRGEKLFF. The CDR3 DNA reads TGTGCCAGCAGCCAAGACCAGCGGGGTGAAAAACTGTTTTTT.

The rearrangement joins TRBV3-1 (or the pseudogene TRBV3-2) to TRBJ2-5, with 10 bases that match TRBD2. CDR1 is LGHDT and CDR2 is YNNKEL in the germline V gene (reference sequence). The CDR3 covers 15 residues. V gave up 4 bases and J gave up 4 bases; unmatched junction bases: 6. DNA of the CDR3: TGTGCCAGCAGCCCTAGCGGGGGAGGTTTAGAGACCCAGTACTTC. Encoded protein: CASSPSGGGLETQYF.

This chain joins TRBV24-1 and TRBJ2-2, with 9 bases aligning to TRBD2. The junction had 15 bases not matched to a gene; V was cut back by 3 bases and J by 5 bases. The CDR3 extends over 19 amino acids. Germline V CDR1 and CDR2: KGHDR, SFDVKD. In nucleotides, the CDR3 is TGTGCCACCAGTGATCTCGGGGCGGGGGGGCCAGGAAGGACCGGGGAGCTGTTTTTT. This sequence encodes CATSDLGAGGPGRTGELFF.

This clone was observed a few times. J is TRBJ2-1 and V is TRBV3-1 (or the pseudogene TRBV3-2); D remains unclear. This CDR3 spans 16 amino acids. Germline values: CDR1 LGHDT, CDR2 YNNKEL (reference sequence). The germline V and J ends were trimmed by 0 bases and 3 bases, with 12 bases remaining between them. The CDR3 nucleotides read TGTGCCAGCAGCCAAGATCCCAGTAGCTTCTACAATGAGCAGTTCTTC. Protein sequence: CASSQDPSSFYNEQFF.

The rearrangement links TRBV30 to TRBJ2-1, with 8 bases identical to TRBD1. With V trimmed by 3 bases and J by 5 bases, 12 bases remained unmatched. The CDR3 loop spans 16 amino acids. The V gene's germline CDR1 is GTSNPN and CDR2 SVGIG (reference sequence). In nucleotides, the CDR3 is TGTGCCTGGAGACGCGAGTGGGGGACAGGACACAATGAGCAGTTCTTC. It translates to CAWRREWGTGHNEQFF.

The chain recombines TRBV6-5 with TRBJ2-7, with no clear D. V was pared by 8 bases and J by 6 bases, with 14 bases between. Germline CDR1 is MNHEY and CDR2 is SVGAGI. The CDR3 runs 12 residues. This CDR3 reads CASGVVRGEQYF. The CDR3 nucleotides are TGTGCCAGCGGAGTAGTCCGCGGCGAGCAGTACTTC.